The clone carrying this T cell receptor (beta chain) was detected a few times. Antigen: not known. This sample was taken from a study of identical twins' blood T cells. TCRdb redid the calling of the 5' RACE reads with MiXCR, one entry per CDR3 protein. The repertoire holds 300,000 to 450,000 distinct CDR3 sequences, with 28% as singletons. Broader study findings: Environmental influences on twin similarity could not be excluded.

The CDR3 runs 12 residues. From germline, CDR1 is MNHNS and CDR2 SASEGT. Deletions cut 3 bases from V and 8 bases from J, with 9 bases between. The sequenced material came from PBMCs. The chain is built from TRBV6-1 and TRBJ2-3; D unclear. The sequence was obtained from a woman aged 18-50 years in good health. CDR3 nucleotides: TGTGCCAGCAGTGAGGGTTCCCGTACGCAGTATTTT. It yields the protein CASSEGSRTQYF.